The 22 T cell receptor beta chains in this list originate from one sample, sequenced in a study of blood T cell repertoires in COVID-19. Data came from immunoSEQ multiplex PCR; TCRdb stores just in-frame clones and leaves some out. The table has nearly 100,000 clones, approximately 86% seen once. Sequencing was done on a sample of peripheral blood. The receptors were sampled from a man older than 75 with acute or convalescent COVID-19.

The chain employs TRBV5-5 and TRBJ2-3; the match to TRBD2 covers 9 bases. The CDR3 has 15 residues. The V segment lost 4 bases and the J segment 6 bases; nucleotides outside the gene matches: 9. The germline V gene has CDR1 SGHKS and CDR2 YYEKEE (reference sequence). CDR3: CASSPGLAGADTQYF. DNA for the CDR3: TGTGCCAGCAGCCCGGGACTAGCCGGAGCGGATACGCAGTATTTT.

The chain employs TRBV6-5 and TRBJ1-1, with TRBD1 as a possible D gene (6 bases). The V end lost 6 bases, the J end lost 3 bases, and 14 bases lay between the germline ends. CDR3 length equals 14 residues. CDR1 is MNHEY, CDR2 SVGAGI, per germline. CDR3 in amino acids: CASRPNRDYTEAFF. The CDR3 nucleotides are TGTGCCAGCAGGCCTAACAGGGATTACACTGAAGCTTTCTTT.

This clone was observed once. This CDR3 reads CASRDAGEQYF. The CDR3 DNA sequence: TGTGCCAGCAGGGACGCGGGGGAGCAGTACTTC. The chain is built from TRBV6-5 and TRBJ2-7; D possibly corresponds to TRBD2 (6 bases). This CDR3 spans 11 amino acids. The V gene's germline CDR1 is MNHEY and CDR2 SVGAGI. The V end was cut by 6 bases, the J end by 7 bases, with 10 bases between.

This chain links TRBV2 with TRBJ2-2; D remains unclear. V was cut by 3 bases and J by 0 bases, with 11 bases left in between. This CDR3 has 16 amino acids. Germline CDR1 and CDR2: SNHLY and FYNNEI. CDR3 loop: CASSDLGVSNTGELFF. CDR3 DNA: TGTGCCAGCAGTGACCTGGGCGTCTCGAACACCGGGGAGCTGTTTTTT.

This chain joins TRBV27 and TRBJ2-1; weak D call: TRBD2 (6 bases). CDR3 length equals 14 residues. Germline CDR1 MNHEY, CDR2 SMNVEV (reference sequence). V was shortened by 7 bases and J by 7 bases, with 17 bases between the two germline ends. CDR3 bases: TGTGCCAGCACCTTTCTGGGACTTCAAAATGAGCAGTTCTTC. This translates into CASTFLGLQNEQFF.

With regard to this clone: Compared with germline, one end of the junction differs, possibly owing to a read error. CDR3 DNA sequence: TGTGCTAGCAGCCCTAGCCCCCAACCGGAGACCCAGTACTTC. This translates into CASSPSPQPETQYF. The chain is built from TRBV7-7 and TRBJ2-5, with D possibly matching TRBD2 (5 bases). The CDR3 spans 14 residues. In germline, CDR1 is SSHAT, CDR2 FNYEAQ (reference sequence).

The V call is TRBV6-2 or TRBV6-3, the J call TRBJ2-1; 9 nucleotides align to TRBD2. This CDR3 spans 16 amino acids. J lost 9 bases, V lost 2 bases, and 11 bases had no gene match. Germline CDR1 MNHEY, CDR2 SVGEGT. CDR3: CASSYTAGGPSTEQFF. Here the CDR3 DNA reads TGTGCCAGCAGTTACACTGCGGGAGGGCCAAGCACTGAGCAGTTCTTC.

The chain employs TRBV23-1 and TRBJ1-2, with D tentatively TRBD1 (5 bases). TRBV23-1 is placed among ORFs of uncertain function. The CDR3 extends over 17 amino acids. V was shortened by 6 bases and J by 6 bases, with 26 bases between the two germline ends. CDR3 nucleotide sequence: TGCGCCAGCAGCCTTCACCTTCTAACGCGGGGGGGGAATGGCTACACCTTC. Its protein product is CASSLHLLTRGGNGYTF.

This sequence joins TRBV27 and TRBJ2-1, with 8 bases aligning to TRBD2. Trimming at V came to 5 bases and at J to 0 bases, leaving 12 bases not matched to a gene. CDR3 length equals 18 residues. Germline V gene sequence: CDR1 MNHEY, CDR2 SMNVEV (reference sequence). CDR3 loop: CASSPLSPSGSSYNEQFF. CDR3 sequence (DNA): TGTGCCAGCAGTCCATTATCACCCAGCGGGAGCTCCTACAATGAGCAGTTCTTC.

The chain employs TRBV28 and TRBJ2-7; 7 positions match TRBD2. The germline V gene encodes CDR1 MDHEN and CDR2 SYDVKM. The CDR3 has 14 amino acids. The junction had 3 bases not matched to a gene; V was cut back by 2 bases and J by 2 bases. The CDR3 bases are TGTGCCAGCAGTTTAGCGGGAGCTACCTACGAGCAGTACTTC. It specifies CASSLAGATYEQYF.

This rearrangement joins TRBV4-3 to TRBJ2-7; D possibly corresponds to TRBD2 (6 bases). The germline V and J ends were trimmed by 3 bases and 4 bases, with 13 bases remaining between them. Germline-derived CDR1 and CDR2 are LGHNA and YSLEER. CDR3 length: 14 amino acids. CDR3 DNA: TGCGCCAGCAGCCACGCCGTGGAGGGGTACGAGCAGTACTTC. Translation gives CASSHAVEGYEQYF.

V and J are TRBV13 and TRBJ2-3; D may be TRBD1 (6 bases). CDR1 is PRHDT, CDR2 FYEKMQ, per germline (reference sequence). The CDR3 sequence is 14 residues long. The V gene lost 3 bases and the J gene lost 3 bases, with 10 bases spanning the gap. CDR3 coding DNA: TGTGCCAGCAGCTTCAGGGGTTTGACAGATACGCAGTATTTT. This sequence encodes CASSFRGLTDTQYF.

V usage is TRBV6-5 and J usage is TRBJ1-4; no clear D gene. V lost 0 bases and J lost 7, with 15 bases in between. The CDR3 runs 16 residues. Germline V gene data show CDR1 as MNHEY and CDR2 as SVGAGI. The CDR3 loop reads CASSYSITSTAEKLFF. The DNA of the CDR3 is TGTGCCAGCAGTTACTCGATCACGTCAACAGCTGAAAAACTGTTTTTT.

The genes are TRBV24-1 and TRBJ2-1; 7 bases agree with TRBD1. Trimming at V came to 5 bases and at J to 5 bases, leaving 5 bases not matched to a gene. CDR3 length: 14 residues. Germline values: CDR1 KGHDR, CDR2 SFDVKD. The CDR3 is CATSGQGVNNEQFF. For the CDR3, the DNA is TGTGCCACCAGTGGGCAGGGGGTGAACAATGAGCAGTTCTTC.

V usage is TRBV5-4 and J usage is TRBJ2-3; D is undetermined. CDR1 is SGHNT and CDR2 is YYREEE in the germline V gene (reference sequence). This CDR3 region has 15 residues. V lost 4 bases and J 1 base, leaving 13 bases between the germline ends. The CDR3 here is CASSPDGARTDTQYF. CDR3 nucleotide sequence: TGTGCCAGCAGCCCTGACGGAGCCCGCACAGATACGCAGTATTTT.

The chain links TRBV19 to TRBJ1-3; no reliable D call. The CDR3 extends over 14 amino acids. Germline lookup yields CDR1 LNHDA and CDR2 SQIVND (reference sequence). With 6 bases removed from V and 0 bases from J, the gap between germline ends came to 9 bases. Here the CDR3 DNA reads TGTGCCAGTAGGGTACATAACTCTGGAAACACCATATATTTT. Translated: CASRVHNSGNTIYF.

The chain carries TRBV10-3 and TRBJ1-5; 9 bases match TRBD1. V was pared by 5 bases and J by 4 bases, with 3 bases of the junction left unmatched. Per the germline V gene, CDR1 is ENHRY and CDR2 is SYGVKD. CDR3 size: 14 residues. In DNA form, the CDR3 reads TGTGCCATCAGTCCCGGGACAGGGAATCAGCCCCAGCATTTT. Encoded protein: CAISPGTGNQPQHF.

The chain is built from TRBV29-1 and TRBJ2-1, with 7 bases aligning to TRBD2. This CDR3 comprises 17 residues. The junction had 17 bases not matched to a gene; V was cut back by 0 bases and J by 9 bases. Germline CDR1 reads SQVTM; CDR2 reads ANQGSEA. CDR3 region: CSVEDRSGERDGAEQFF. DNA of the CDR3: TGCAGCGTTGAAGATAGATCGGGGGAGCGGGATGGAGCTGAGCAGTTCTTC.

This clone was recorded a few times. V gene TRBV6-5 combines with J gene TRBJ1-2; a possible D gene is TRBD1 (5 bases). V gave up 6 bases and J gave up 4 bases, with 18 bases separating them. The germline CDR1 and CDR2 sequences are MNHEY and SVGAGI. This CDR3 has 15 residues. CDR3 nucleotide sequence: TGTGCCAGCAGCCCCGGGGGGATCTACTCCTATGGCTACACCTTC. Its protein is CASSPGGIYSYGYTF.

The CDR3 reads CASSVGPVTSVNEQFF. CDR3 coding DNA: TGTGCCAGCAGCGTAGGGCCTGTGACTAGCGTTAATGAGCAGTTCTTC. The gene calls are TRBV9 and TRBJ2-1; 8 nucleotides line up with TRBD2. V lost 0 bases, J lost 7 bases, and 9 bases stayed unmatched. Germline CDR1 is SGDLS and CDR2 is YYNGEE. The CDR3 contains 16 residues.

V gene TRBV15 combines with J gene TRBJ1-2; perhaps TRBD1 as D (5 bases). The CDR3 covers 14 residues. Trimming stripped 1 base from V and 1 base from J, with 7 bases between. Per the germline V gene, CDR1 is LNHNV and CDR2 is YYDKDF (reference sequence). The CDR3 reads CATSRGTFNYGYTF. The CDR3, as DNA: TGTGCCACCAGCAGAGGGACATTTAACTATGGCTACACCTTC.

J is TRBJ2-7 and V is TRBV6-5, with 8 nucleotides matching TRBD1. Germline V gives CDR1 MNHEY, CDR2 SVGAGI. Trimming removed 6 bases from V and 6 bases from J; junction bases left unmatched: 10. The CDR3 runs 14 residues. The CDR3 protein is CASSPDRGPCEQYF. CDR3 bases: TGTGCCAGCAGCCCAGACAGGGGACCCTGCGAGCAGTACTTC.